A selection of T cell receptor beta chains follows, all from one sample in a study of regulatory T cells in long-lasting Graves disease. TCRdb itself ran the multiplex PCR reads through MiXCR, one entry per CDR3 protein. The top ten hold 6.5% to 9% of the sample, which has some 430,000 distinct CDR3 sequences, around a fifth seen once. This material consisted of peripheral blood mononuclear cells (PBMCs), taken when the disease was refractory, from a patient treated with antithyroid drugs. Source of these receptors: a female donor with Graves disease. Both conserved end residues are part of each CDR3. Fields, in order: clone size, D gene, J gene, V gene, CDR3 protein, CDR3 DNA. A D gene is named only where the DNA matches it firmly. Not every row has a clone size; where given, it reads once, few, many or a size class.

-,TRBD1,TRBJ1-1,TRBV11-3,CASIQTGANTEAFF,TGTGCCAGCATTCAGACAGGGGCCAACACTGAAGCTTTCTTT
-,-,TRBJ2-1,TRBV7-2,CASSKLEGAQFF,TGTGCCAGCAGCAAACTAGAAGGGGCGCAGTTCTTC
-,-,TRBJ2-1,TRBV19,CASSPPQGYNEQFF,TGTGCCAGTAGTCCCCCCCAGGGTTACAATGAGCAGTTCTTC
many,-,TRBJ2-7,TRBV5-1,CASSRAGYEQYF,TGCGCCAGCAGCCGGGCGGGGTACGAGCAGTACTTC
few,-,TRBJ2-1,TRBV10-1,CASSVQAPSNEQFF,TGCGCCAGCAGTGTCCAAGCCCCCTCGAATGAGCAGTTCTTC
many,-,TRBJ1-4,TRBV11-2,CASSLPRPTNEKLFF,TGTGCCAGCAGCTTACCTCGGCCTACTAATGAAAAACTGTTTTTT
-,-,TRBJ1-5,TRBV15,CATSKAGGNQPQHF,TGTGCCACCAGCAAAGCTGGGGGCAATCAGCCCCAGCATTTT
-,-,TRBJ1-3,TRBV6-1,CASIPTDGSGNTIYF,TGTGCCAGCATCCCGACGGACGGGTCCGGAAACACCATATATTTT
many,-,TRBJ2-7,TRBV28,CASRQVVGSSYEQYF,TGTGCCAGCAGACAAGTGGTAGGAAGCTCCTACGAGCAGTACTTC
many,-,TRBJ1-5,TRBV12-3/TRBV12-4,CASSLDAGWGAPSNQPQHF,TGTGCCAGCAGTTTAGACGCTGGGTGGGGGGCCCCCAGCAATCAGCCCCAGCATTTT
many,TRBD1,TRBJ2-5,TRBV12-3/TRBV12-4,CASSSGTGGQETQYF,TGTGCCAGCAGTTCCGGGACAGGGGGTCAAGAGACCCAGTACTTC
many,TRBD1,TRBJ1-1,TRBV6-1,CASNLGGQGPMNTEAFF,TGTGCCAGCAACTTAGGGGGACAGGGGCCCATGAACACTGAAGCTTTCTTT
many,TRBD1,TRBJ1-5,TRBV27,CASSYSGGAGQPQHF,TGTGCCAGCAGTTACTCAGGGGGCGCAGGGCAGCCCCAGCATTTT
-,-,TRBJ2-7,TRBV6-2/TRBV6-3,CASSYRPFSSYEQYF,TGTGCCAGCAGTTACCGTCCATTTAGCTCCTACGAGCAGTACTTC
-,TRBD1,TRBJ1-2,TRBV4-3,CASSPGTGQGAGGNYGYTF,TGCGCCAGCAGCCCAGGGACGGGACAGGGGGCAGGGGGTAACTATGGCTACACCTTC
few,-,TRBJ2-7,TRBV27,CASRPLGSGPSYEQYF,TGTGCCAGCAGGCCCTTAGGTAGCGGCCCCTCCTACGAGCAGTACTTC
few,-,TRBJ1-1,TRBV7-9,CASSLGAPEAFF,TGTGCCAGCAGCTTAGGGGCACCTGAAGCTTTCTTT
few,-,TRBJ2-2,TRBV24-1,CATSDLGTRNSRSEVNTGELFF,TGTGCCACCAGTGATTTGGGGACTCGAAACAGCAGGTCGGAGGTAAACACCGGGGAGCTGTTTTTT
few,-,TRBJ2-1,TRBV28,CASSFPGREQFF,TGTGCCAGCAGTTTTCCCGGGCGGGAGCAGTTCTTC